The sequence of this TCR beta chain was determined in a study of shared clonotypes between healthy human individuals. Whole-study context: There were three CD4 naive, three CD4 memory, two CD8 naive and one CD8 memory plates per donor. Findings and limits, study-wide: In several donors, approximately 5% of naive CD4 clonotypes appeared in common. Sequencing depth was predicted to influence how clonotypes are shared among donors.

V trimming: 6 bases; J trimming: 2 bases; junction bases outside the gene matches: 7. The CDR3 length is 15 residues. Germline-derived CDR1 and CDR2 are MDHEN and SYDVKM. Sequenced by immunoSEQ multiplex PCR; TCRdb stores in-frame clones only, minus some. The sample lists 85,000 to 100,000 clones; approximately 75% were seen once. Concerning this clone itself: Its antigen remains unidentified.

The TCR comes from a young man in good health. Sequenced material: memory CD8+ T cells sorted from blood. The subset here: CD45RO+ cells pooled with CCR7-negative TemRA cells. The V gene is TRBV28, the J gene TRBJ2-1, with TRBD2 identical over 7 bases. The DNA of the CDR3 is TGTGCCAGCAGCTCTTTACTAGCGACCTACAATGAGCAGTTCTTC. Its protein product is CASSSLLATYNEQFF.